This TCR beta chain was captured by sequencing in a study of blood T cell repertoires in COVID-19. Study overall: Samples came from the United States, Italy and Spain, spanning acute and convalescent COVID-19. T cells, B-cell-depleted T cells, or PBMCs supplied cDNA or gDNA.

The trim removed 5 bases at V and 5 bases at J, leaving 10 bases unmatched. Germline V gene lookup returns CDR1 SGHTA and CDR2 FQGNSA. The CDR3 spans 15 residues. Produced via immunoSEQ multiplex PCR; TCRdb's table is partial and in-frame only. The repertoire includes tens of thousands of clones, about 70% of them detected once, and around 28% sits in the top ten. The chain recombines TRBV7-2 with TRBJ2-7, with TRBD1 matching 9 bases. Sequencing was performed on peripheral blood. The clonotype originates from a woman older than 75 with active or convalescent COVID-19. The CDR3 DNA sequence: TGTGCCAGCAGCATCCGCCGGGACAGGGTACACGAGCAGTACTTC. This encodes CASSIRRDRVHEQYF.